This T cell receptor beta chain was found in a study of T cells after yellow fever vaccination. CDR1 and CDR2 (germline): SQVTM, ANQGSEA. There are 15 residues in the CDR3. V lost 1 base, J lost 5 bases, and 7 bases stayed unmatched. This clonotype was picked up many times. Its cognate antigen is unknown. General study points: Among all clonotypes, a small share was observed in both CD4 and CD8 compartments.

5'RACE template switching generated TCR cDNA, adding a universal primer site and UMIs. Each CDR3 protein gets one entry after TCRdb re-called the 5' RACE reads with MiXCR. The table records about 30,000 distinct CDR3 sequences, nearly 4.5% of them present only once. The chain recombines TRBV29-1 with TRBJ2-1, with 8 bases identical to TRBD2. The receptor's source is a man aged 25 to 40 who received the YFV17D yellow fever vaccine. The sample consisted of CD8+ T cells sorted from PBMCs, taken 5 days after the yellow fever booster vaccination. The CDR3: CSVEGGAGEDNEQFF. CDR3 DNA: TGCAGCGTTGAAGGAGGAGCGGGAGAGGACAATGAGCAGTTCTTC.